Below are 15 T cell receptor beta chains sequenced from a single sample in a study of cytomegalovirus exposure and HLA in healthy donors. The primer mix had 60 Vbeta and 13 Jbeta primers. Some clones are missing from TCRdb's copy, which holds only in-frame ones; the method was immunoSEQ multiplex PCR. This table has tens of thousands of clones, 75% to 85% appearing once. The sample was PBMCs. These receptors were taken from a woman aged 40 to 49 in good health and CMV-seronegative.

The chain is built from TRBV2 and TRBJ2-3; the D gene is possibly TRBD1 (6 bases). In germline, CDR1 is SNHLY, CDR2 FYNNEI. Trimming cost V 9 bases and J 1 base, with 11 bases left between them. This CDR3 has 13 residues. As DNA, the CDR3 is TGTGCCAGACAGGGAAGGGGCACAGATACGCAGTATTTT. The encoded protein is CARQGRGTDTQYF. Supplemented by reference TRBV2 and TRBJ2-3, the full variable domain reads EPEVTQTPSHQVTQMGQEVILRCVPISNHLYFYWYRQILGQKVEFLVSFYNNEISEKSEIFDDQFSVERPDGSNFTLKIRSTKLEDSAMYFCARQGRGTDTQYFGPGTRLTVL.

The chain joins TRBV5-6 to TRBJ1-5; D ambiguous. The CDR3 has 15 amino acids. CDR1 and CDR2 (germline): SGHDT, YYEEEE. V shed 4 bases and J shed 5 bases, with 16 bases lying between them. The CDR3 coding sequence is TGTGCCAGCAGCGTCGGTTGGACTACCGATCAGCCCCAGCATTTT. Translation gives CASSVGWTTDQPQHF.

The chain couples TRBV5-1 to TRBJ2-2; 10 nucleotides agree with TRBD2. The CDR3 runs 14 residues. Germline trimming cut 2 bases from V and 5 bases from J; bases unmatched to any gene: 0. CDR1 SGHRS and CDR2 YFSETQ come from the germline V gene. CDR3 DNA: TGCGCCAGCAGCTTTAGCGGGGGGACCGGGGAGCTGTTTTTT. Translating gives CASSFSGGTGELFF.

The chain joins TRBV6-5 to TRBJ2-1; 7 nucleotides agree with TRBD1. The ends lost 5 bases at V and 0 bases at J; junction bases unmatched: 4. The CDR3 totals 15 residues. Per the germline V gene, CDR1 is MNHEY and CDR2 is SVGAGI. The CDR3, as DNA: TGTGCCAGCAGTATCGACAGGGCCTCCTACAATGAGCAGTTCTTC. Translated, it gives CASSIDRASYNEQFF.

The chain uses TRBV5-1 and TRBJ2-3, with D perhaps TRBD2 (7 bases). The germline V gene encodes CDR1 SGHRS and CDR2 YFSETQ. This CDR3 has 17 residues. V was pared by 2 bases and J by 2 bases, with 18 bases between. CDR3 residues: CASSFLGGREFTDTQYF. The CDR3 DNA reads as TGCGCCAGCAGCTTTCTCGGGGGGCGGGAGTTCACAGATACGCAGTATTTT. Filled out from reference TRBV5-1 and TRBJ2-3, the complete variable domain reads KAGVTQTPRYLIKTRGQQVTLSCSPISGHRSVSWYQQTPGQGLQFLFEYFSETQRNKGNFPGRFSGRQFSNSRSEMNVSTLELGDSALYLCASSFLGGREFTDTQYFGPGTRLTVL.

The chain joins TRBV19 to TRBJ1-1; D is perhaps TRBD1 (5 bases). The length of the CDR3 is 15 residues. V lost 1 base and J 1 base, leaving 10 bases between the germline ends. Germline loops: CDR1 LNHDA, CDR2 SQIVND (reference sequence). DNA of the CDR3: TGTGCCAGTAGTATAGTTGGACAACAGAACACTGAAGCTTTCTTT. This codes for CASSIVGQQNTEAFF.

The genes are TRBV4-2 and TRBJ2-1; 10 nucleotides agree with TRBD1. From germline, CDR1 is LGHNA and CDR2 YNFKEQ. The CDR3 consists of 16 residues. J gave up 3 bases and V 3 bases, and 5 bases lay outside the gene matches. CDR3 in amino acids: CASSHTGTGVYNEQFF. As DNA, the CDR3 is TGTGCCAGCAGCCATACCGGGACAGGGGTCTACAATGAGCAGTTCTTC.

The rearrangement joins TRBV5-1 to TRBJ1-1; D unclear. From germline, CDR1 is SGHRS and CDR2 YFSETQ. This CDR3 has 14 amino acids. Trimming pared 4 bases from V and 0 bases from J, leaving 10 bases between. The CDR3 is CASSVDTLNTEAFF. CDR3 DNA sequence: TGCGCCAGCAGCGTAGACACTTTGAACACTGAAGCTTTCTTT.

V is TRBV7-3 and J is TRBJ1-1; D call uncertain. Trimming left V 5 bases short and J 2 bases short, with 12 bases between. The CDR3 is 14 residues long. Germline V CDR1 and CDR2: SGHTA, FQGTGA. In DNA, the CDR3 is TGTGCCAGCAGCCGCACGGGAGGAAACACTGAAGCTTTCTTT. It encodes CASSRTGGNTEAFF.

This clone was counted once. CDR3 DNA: TGTGCCTGGAGTGTACTTGCCAGGGGCTATGGCTACACCTTC. Residues: CAWSVLARGYGYTF. This sequence joins TRBV30 and TRBJ1-2, with a possible D match to TRBD1 (6 bases). Trimming took off 0 bases at V and 4 bases at J, with 12 bases between the two ends. Germline assignment: CDR1 GTSNPN and CDR2 SVGIG (reference sequence). The CDR3 is 14 amino acids.

The chain has TRBV7-2 and TRBJ1-1; D gene unclear. The V gene's germline CDR1 is SGHTA and CDR2 FQGNSA. The V end was cut by 1 base, the J end by 5 bases, with 8 bases between. The CDR3 has 13 amino acids. CDR3 DNA: TGTGCCAGCAGCTTAGGAGAATGGACTGAAGCTTTCTTT. Encoded protein: CASSLGEWTEAFF.

This rearrangement joins TRBV7-2 to TRBJ2-1, with TRBD2 matching 10 bases. Germline CDR1 SGHTA, CDR2 FQGNSA. The length of the CDR3 is 16 residues. The V and J ends lost 6 bases and 1 base, in that order; junction bases with no gene match: 6. CDR3 nucleotides: TGTGCCAGCAGGATAGCGGGAGGTAATTCCTACAATGAGCAGTTCTTC. Encoded protein: CASRIAGGNSYNEQFF.

The chain carries TRBV30 and TRBJ1-6; possibly TRBD1 for D (5 bases). CDR3 length: 15 amino acids. The V gene's germline CDR1 is GTSNPN and CDR2 SVGIG (reference sequence). V lost 2 bases to trimming and J lost 10 bases, with 18 bases between them. For the CDR3, the DNA is TGTGCCTGGAGTCCCGGACACGGCAGTTACTCACCCCTCCACTTT. As protein: CAWSPGHGSYSPLHF.

This clone has a handful of counts. This chain joins TRBV9 and TRBJ2-7, with 7 nucleotides matching TRBD2. The V gene end was trimmed by 7 bases and the J gene end by 0 bases; junction bases not matched to a gene: 10. Looked up from germline, CDR1 is SGDLS and CDR2 is YYNGEE. CDR3 length equals 15 residues. The CDR3 DNA reads TGTGCCAGCGCGGAAAGGAGCGGGACCTCCTACGAGCAGTACTTC. Protein product: CASAERSGTSYEQYF.

This rearrangement joins TRBV27 to TRBJ1-1, with D possibly being TRBD1 (6 bases). Germline V gene sequence: CDR1 MNHEY, CDR2 SMNVEV (reference sequence). The CDR3 totals 14 residues. V was pared by 3 bases and J by 1 base, with 9 bases between. Here the CDR3 DNA reads TGTGCCAGCAGTTTGGGGGGGGCGAACACTGAAGCTTTCTTT. Protein sequence: CASSLGGANTEAFF.